The 11 T cell receptor beta chains in this list originate from one sample, sequenced in a study of cytomegalovirus exposure and HLA in healthy donors. The PCR used 60 Vbeta and 13 Jbeta primers. Here immunoSEQ multiplex PCR was the method, and the copy in TCRdb shows in-frame clones only, minus some. The sample carries about 100,000 clones, just under 75% recorded once. The sequencing sample was made of PBMCs. Receptors were obtained from a man aged 50 to 59 in good health and CMV-seropositive.

The V call is TRBV25-1, the J call TRBJ1-6; D is perhaps TRBD1 (6 bases). With 1 base removed from V and 11 bases from J, the gap between germline ends came to 15 bases. The CDR3 extends over 15 amino acids. Germline lookup yields CDR1 MGHDK and CDR2 SYGVNS. The CDR3 DNA sequence: TGTGCCAGCAGTGAATCGGGCAGGGGAGATACACCCCTCCACTTT. Amino acid sequence: CASSESGRGDTPLHF.

This clone was seen more than once but under ten times. The gene calls are TRBV2 and TRBJ2-4, with TRBD2 as a possible D gene (6 bases). The CDR3 has 15 residues. Trimming took off 2 bases at V and 3 bases at J, with 11 bases between the two ends. The germline V gene has CDR1 SNHLY and CDR2 FYNNEI. CDR3 loop: CASSERVAVKNIQYF. The CDR3 region has the DNA TGTGCCAGCAGTGAAAGGGTAGCGGTCAAAAACATTCAGTACTTC.

The CDR3 spells CAISESKAGSMSAQHF. In DNA, the CDR3 is TGTGCCATCAGTGAGTCGAAGGCGGGCTCAATGTCGGCCCAGCATTTT. This rearrangement joins TRBV10-3 to TRBJ1-5, with D unclear. Germline assignment: CDR1 ENHRY and CDR2 SYGVKD. Trimming left V 0 bases short and J 11 bases short, with 20 bases between. This CDR3 is 16 amino acids long.

This clone was found once. The chain employs TRBV9 and TRBJ2-5; 11 bases fit TRBD2. The CDR3 contains 15 residues. The trim removed 2 bases at V and 5 bases at J, leaving 5 bases unmatched. Germline-derived CDR1 and CDR2 are SGDLS and YYNGEE. The DNA for the CDR3 is TGTGCCAGCAGCGTTAGCGGGGGGGCCTTTGAGACCCAGTACTTC. This translates into CASSVSGGAFETQYF.

The chain joins TRBV2 to TRBJ1-6, with 7 positions matching TRBD1. This CDR3 is built from 13 residues. Trimming cost V 5 bases and J 8 bases; bases outside gene matches: 3. Germline V gives CDR1 SNHLY, CDR2 FYNNEI. The CDR3 spells CASSLTGDSPLHF. The CDR3 DNA is TGTGCCAGCAGTTTAACAGGGGATTCACCCCTCCACTTT.

Only a few counts were recorded for this clone. The chain combines TRBV5-4 with TRBJ1-2; D call uncertain. CDR1 is SGHNT, CDR2 YYREEE, per germline (reference sequence). This CDR3 is built from 12 residues. The V gene lost 1 base and the J gene lost 8 bases, with 9 bases spanning the gap. For the CDR3, the DNA is TGTGCCAGCAGCTTGCCCGGGGAGGGCTACACCTTC. It encodes CASSLPGEGYTF.

The genes are TRBV5-1 and TRBJ2-5, with 7 bases that match TRBD2. The CDR3 has 15 amino acids. Germline values: CDR1 SGHRS, CDR2 YFSETQ. The junction had 7 bases not matched to a gene; V was cut back by 0 bases and J by 5 bases. The DNA of the CDR3 is TGCGCCAGCAGCTTGGGGCTAAGGGGAGGGGAGACCCAGTACTTC. This sequence encodes CASSLGLRGGETQYF. The full variable domain, completed using reference TRBV5-1 and TRBJ2-5, is KAGVTQTPRYLIKTRGQQVTLSCSPISGHRSVSWYQQTPGQGLQFLFEYFSETQRNKGNFPGRFSGRQFSNSRSEMNVSTLELGDSALYLCASSLGLRGGETQYFGPGTRLLVL.

This chain connects TRBV5-1 to TRBJ2-7; 10 bases match TRBD1. With V trimmed by 4 bases and J by 4 bases, 11 bases remained unmatched. CDR1 is SGHRS, CDR2 YFSETQ, per germline. This CDR3 has 16 residues. CDR3 nucleotide sequence: TGCGCCAGCAGCCTCTGGGGGGGGACAGGGGATTACGAGCAGTACTTC. Amino acids: CASSLWGGTGDYEQYF.

The rearrangement links TRBV20-1 to TRBJ1-1, with TRBD1 as a possible D gene (5 bases). The V end was cut by 6 bases, the J end by 7 bases, with 12 bases between. The CDR3 is made up of 11 amino acids. Germline values: CDR1 DFQATT, CDR2 SNEGSKA (reference sequence). CDR3 sequence reads: CSAPGGGEAFF. CDR3 nucleotides: TGCAGTGCCCCGGGGGGGGGTGAAGCTTTCTTT.

The chain is built from TRBV7-6 and TRBJ1-5; the D gene is possibly TRBD1 (5 bases). The V and J ends lost 2 bases and 3 bases respectively, with 11 bases between them. CDR3 length: 15 residues. Germline CDR1 reads SGHVS; CDR2 reads FNYEAQ. CDR3 amino acids: CASSLWPGNNQPQHF. The CDR3 nucleotides are TGTGCCAGCAGCTTATGGCCAGGGAACAATCAGCCCCAGCATTTT.

The CDR3 DNA reads TGTGCCATCAGTGACTCCGGGACAGGGGAGTACGAGCAGTACTTC. It yields the protein CAISDSGTGEYEQYF. The J gene is TRBJ2-7, the V gene TRBV10-3; 10 bases are shared with TRBD1. Trimming at V came to 3 bases and at J to 4 bases, leaving 6 bases not matched to a gene. Germline values: CDR1 ENHRY, CDR2 SYGVKD. CDR3 length: 15 amino acids.